Shown below are 26 T cell receptor beta chains from a single sample sequenced in a study of blood T cell repertoires in COVID-19 (dated by TCRdb to about 2020). Libraries came from the immunoSEQ multiplex PCR assay. TCRdb holds this immuneACCESS table with in-frame rearrangements only. Some clones are missing; in checked studies, unresolved V genes explain under half, and the rest has no known cause. The sample profile shows about 210,000 clones; 90% to 95% of them were found once. Around 1.2% of the sample is taken by the ten largest. The specimen was peripheral blood. These receptors all stem from a man aged 30-40 years with acute or convalescent COVID-19.

The chain's CDR3 is CASSQVSLAGVTGELFF. The CDR3 DNA is TGTGCCAGCAGCCAAGTGTCACTAGCGGGGGTGACCGGGGAGCTGTTTTTT. This sequence joins TRBV3-1 (or the pseudogene TRBV3-2) and TRBJ2-2, with 11 bases that match TRBD2. Germline lookup yields CDR1 LGHDT and CDR2 YNNKEL (reference sequence). Trimming cost V 1 base and J 5 bases; bases outside gene matches: 6. This CDR3 spans 17 amino acids.

The chain uses TRBV3-1 (or the pseudogene TRBV3-2) and TRBJ2-1; 13 bases are a match to TRBD2. Germline values: CDR1 LGHDT, CDR2 YNNKEL (reference sequence). Trimming cost V 5 bases and J 5 bases; bases outside gene matches: 6. This CDR3 contains 16 residues. CDR3 sequence (DNA): TGTGCCAGCAGCAGGGGACTAGCGGGACCCGACAATGAGCAGTTCTTC. This sequence encodes CASSRGLAGPDNEQFF.

The chain is built from TRBV4-1 and TRBJ2-7, with TRBD2 as a possible D gene (5 bases). CDR1 and CDR2 from the germline V gene are MGHRA and YSYEKL. The CDR3 has 14 residues. Trimming removed 1 base from V and 4 bases from J, with 11 bases in between. CDR3 sequence (DNA): TGCGCCAGCAGCCAAGGGTCCGGAGGATACGAGCAGTACTTC. It specifies CASSQGSGGYEQYF.

CDR3 region: CASSQGGGTGSPLHF. As DNA, the CDR3 is TGTGCCAGCAGCCAAGGGGGGGGAACTGGTTCACCCCTCCACTTT. The rearrangement uses TRBV3-1 (or the pseudogene TRBV3-2) and TRBJ1-6, with D perhaps TRBD1 (5 bases). Germline V gives CDR1 LGHDT, CDR2 YNNKEL (reference sequence). V lost 1 base and J 9 bases, leaving 13 bases between the germline ends. The CDR3 has 15 residues.

V gene TRBV12-5 combines with J gene TRBJ1-6; D call uncertain. There are 17 residues in the CDR3. With 7 bases removed from V and 0 bases from J, the gap between germline ends came to 16 bases. Per germline, CDR1 LGHNT and CDR2 FRNRAP. This CDR3 reads CASVSSPSSSYNSPLHF. CDR3 DNA sequence: TGTGCTAGTGTCTCGAGCCCGTCGAGCTCCTATAATTCACCCCTCCACTTT.

This chain connects TRBV6-5 to TRBJ2-7, with 10 positions matching TRBD1. This CDR3 is built from 14 residues. Germline assignment: CDR1 MNHEY and CDR2 SVGAGI. J lost 3 bases, V lost 4 bases, and 3 bases had no gene match. The DNA of the CDR3 is TGTGCCAGCAGTTGGGGACAGGGGTTCTACGAGCAGTACTTC. It specifies CASSWGQGFYEQYF.

Only a few counts were recorded for this clone. V and J are TRBV6-5 and TRBJ1-3; D is undetermined. Per germline, CDR1 MNHEY and CDR2 SVGAGI. Trimming took off 0 bases at V and 0 bases at J, with 9 bases between the two ends. The CDR3 runs to 16 residues. CDR3 protein: CASSYSERSSGNTIYF. The CDR3 DNA reads as TGTGCCAGCAGTTACTCGGAGAGGAGCTCTGGAAACACCATATATTTT.

The gene calls are TRBV28 and TRBJ1-6, with a tentative D call TRBD1 (5 bases). Trimming stripped 1 base from V and 6 bases from J, with 10 bases between. The CDR3 loop spans 15 amino acids. Germline-derived CDR1 and CDR2 are MDHEN and SYDVKM. The CDR3 DNA reads as TGTGCCAGCAGTTTATATCCAGGGTCTAATTCACCCCTCCACTTT. Translation: CASSLYPGSNSPLHF.

The J gene is TRBJ2-3, the V gene TRBV10-3; weak D call: TRBD1 (6 bases). CDR1 and CDR2 from the germline V gene are ENHRY and SYGVKD. The CDR3 contains 13 residues. With 7 bases removed from V and 1 base from J, the gap between germline ends came to 9 bases. The chain's CDR3 is CAIMAGGTDTQYF. CDR3 bases: TGTGCCATCATGGCAGGGGGCACAGATACGCAGTATTTT.

The CDR3 is CASSPVRTGELFF. In nucleotides, the CDR3 is TGTGCCAGCAGTCCGGTCCGGACCGGGGAGCTGTTTTTT. The genes are TRBV12-3 or TRBV12-4 and TRBJ2-2; D not certain. Trimming removed 5 bases from V and 5 bases from J, with 9 bases in between. This CDR3 region has 13 residues.

The chain employs TRBV28 and TRBJ1-2, with D tentatively TRBD1 (5 bases). The CDR3 is 16 residues long. The V gene's germline CDR1 is MDHEN and CDR2 SYDVKM. Trimming left V 4 bases short and J 2 bases short, with 17 bases between. CDR3 loop: CASSSPPAGSNYGYTF. The CDR3, as DNA: TGTGCCAGCAGTTCCCCCCCGGCAGGGTCGAACTATGGCTACACCTTC.

This sequence joins TRBV28 and TRBJ1-5; tentatively, D is TRBD1 (5 bases). CDR3 size: 13 residues. The ends were cut back, 8 bases at V and 3 bases at J, with 11 bases in the middle. Germline CDR1 reads MDHEN; CDR2 reads SYDVKM. Written as DNA, the CDR3 is TGTGCCAGCCTGGGACTCCTCAATCAGCCCCAGCATTTT. Its protein product is CASLGLLNQPQHF.

This chain links TRBV2 with TRBJ2-2; the match to TRBD1 covers 9 bases. This CDR3 has 14 residues. V trimming: 7 bases; J trimming: 7 bases; junction bases outside the gene matches: 7. Germline CDR1 is SNHLY and CDR2 is FYNNEI. The CDR3 is CASMIQGAFGELFF. The CDR3 DNA sequence: TGTGCCAGCATGATACAGGGGGCGTTCGGGGAGCTGTTTTTT.

The rearrangement links TRBV18 to TRBJ1-3; 8 bases fit TRBD1. The CDR3 has 15 amino acids. V trimming: 4 bases; J trimming: 3 bases; junction bases outside the gene matches: 5. The germline V gene encodes CDR1 KGHSH and CDR2 LQKENI. The CDR3 here is CASSQQGADGNTIYF. CDR3 DNA sequence: TGTGCCAGCTCACAGCAGGGGGCGGATGGAAACACCATATATTTT.

The chain employs TRBV6-5 and TRBJ2-7; 8 bases map to TRBD1. Trimming took 7 bases from V and 6 from J; bases not matched to a gene: 8. Germline loops: CDR1 MNHEY, CDR2 SVGAGI. This CDR3 is 13 amino acids long. CDR3 nucleotides: TGTGCCAGCAAAGCGACAGGGGTGGTCGAGCAGTACTTC. This sequence encodes CASKATGVVEQYF.

The V gene is TRBV10-3, the J gene TRBJ2-3; D call uncertain. Germline lookup yields CDR1 ENHRY and CDR2 SYGVKD. CDR3 size: 13 residues. The germline V and J ends were trimmed by 5 bases and 2 bases, with 8 bases remaining between them. CDR3 in amino acids: CAISITNTDTQYF. The CDR3 coding sequence is TGTGCCATCAGTATAACTAACACAGATACGCAGTATTTT.

The genes are TRBV15 and TRBJ1-2; the match to TRBD1 covers 8 bases. The V and J ends lost 0 bases and 4 bases, in that order; junction bases with no gene match: 7. This CDR3 spans 16 amino acids. Germline-derived CDR1 and CDR2 are LNHNV and YYDKDF (reference sequence). This CDR3 reads CATSRDPGQGSYGYTF. The DNA of the CDR3 is TGTGCCACCAGCAGAGATCCTGGACAGGGCTCCTATGGCTACACCTTC.

The V gene is TRBV7-9, the J gene TRBJ2-1; 16 bases are a match to TRBD2. Germline V CDR1 and CDR2: SEHNR, FQNEAQ (reference sequence). CDR3 length equals 14 residues. V was pared by 10 bases and J by 4 bases, with 1 base of the junction left unmatched. The DNA of the CDR3 is TGTGCCATGGGACTAGCGGGAGGGTACAATGAGCAGTTCTTC. Protein: CAMGLAGGYNEQFF.

The chain has TRBV7-3 and TRBJ2-1; D possibly corresponds to TRBD2 (5 bases). Per germline, CDR1 SGHTA and CDR2 FQGTGA. Trimming stripped 1 base from V and 0 bases from J, with 16 bases between. The CDR3 consists of 18 residues. CDR3 nucleotides: TGTGCCAGCAGCTTAATGGGGAGTGTTCTGGACTCCTACAATGAGCAGTTCTTC. It specifies CASSLMGSVLDSYNEQFF. Variable domain in full (rest from reference TRBV7-3 and TRBJ2-1): GAGVSQTPSNKVTEKGKYVELRCDPISGHTALYWYRQSLGQGPEFLIYFQGTGAADDSGLPNDRFFAVRPEGSVSTLKIQRTERGDSAVYLCASSLMGSVLDSYNEQFFGPGTRLTVL.

V and J are TRBV10-3 and TRBJ2-5; D is perhaps TRBD1 (5 bases). V lost 8 bases to trimming and J lost 5 bases, with 9 bases between them. CDR1 ENHRY and CDR2 SYGVKD come from the germline V gene. CDR3 length: 11 residues. The CDR3 spells CAIGALETQYF. The CDR3 nucleotides are TGTGCCATCGGGGCCTTGGAGACCCAGTACTTC.

The rearrangement joins TRBV28 to TRBJ1-4; no clear D gene. CDR3 length: 16 residues. V lost 4 bases to trimming and J lost 7 bases, with 19 bases between them. Germline V gives CDR1 MDHEN, CDR2 SYDVKM. The CDR3 loop is CASSSPALRVGEKLFF. DNA of the CDR3: TGTGCCAGCAGTTCCCCGGCTTTGAGGGTGGGTGAAAAACTGTTTTTT.

The DNA for the CDR3 is TGTGCCAGCAGCGGGGGAGGGGGAGGTTACTCACCCCTCCACTTT. It codes for CASSGGGGGYSPLHF. V usage is TRBV28 and J usage is TRBJ1-6, with D maybe TRBD1 (6 bases). Trimming cost V 6 bases and J 10 bases, with 19 bases left between them. The CDR3 runs 15 residues. Germline V CDR1 and CDR2: MDHEN, SYDVKM.

The chain couples TRBV4-1 to TRBJ2-3, with D possibly being TRBD2 (6 bases). Germline CDR1 reads MGHRA; CDR2 reads YSYEKL. The CDR3 consists of 13 residues. V lost 1 base and J lost 6, with 8 bases in between. The CDR3: CASSQARGDTQYF. CDR3 coding DNA: TGCGCCAGCAGCCAAGCCCGGGGGGATACGCAGTATTTT.

The chain couples TRBV11-1 to TRBJ1-2; no clear D. Germline CDR1 and CDR2: SGHAT and FQDESV (reference sequence). The CDR3 is 15 amino acids. V dropped 2 bases and J dropped 4 bases, with 14 bases sitting between them. The DNA for the CDR3 is TGTGCCAGCAGCTTATCCCCCGATACGGGCTATGGCTACACCTTC. This encodes CASSLSPDTGYGYTF. Filled out from reference TRBV11-1 and TRBJ1-2, the complete variable domain reads EAEVAQSPRYKITEKSQAVAFWCDPISGHATLYWYRQILGQGPELLVQFQDESVVDDSQLPKDRFSAERLKGVDSTLKIQPAELGDSAMYLCASSLSPDTGYGYTFGSGTRLTVV.

This chain links TRBV6-2 or TRBV6-3 with TRBJ1-5; TRBD1 is a possible D gene (6 bases). The CDR3 has 15 amino acids. Germline V gene sequence: CDR1 MNHEY, CDR2 SVGEGT. With 4 bases removed from V and 6 bases from J, the gap between germline ends came to 16 bases. CDR3 bases: TGTGCCAGCAGTTCCCTACAGGGAAGGCGTCAGCCCCAGCATTTT. It codes for CASSSLQGRRQPQHF.

The genes are TRBV19 and TRBJ1-4, with 7 bases identical to TRBD1. This CDR3 is built from 15 residues. Germline V gene lookup returns CDR1 LNHDA and CDR2 SQIVND (reference sequence). Unmatched junction bases numbered 10, after V lost 9 bases and J lost 3 bases. CDR3 sequence reads: CASTDRAQANEKLFF. Written as DNA, the CDR3 is TGTGCCAGCACCGACAGGGCGCAAGCTAATGAAAAACTGTTTTTT.